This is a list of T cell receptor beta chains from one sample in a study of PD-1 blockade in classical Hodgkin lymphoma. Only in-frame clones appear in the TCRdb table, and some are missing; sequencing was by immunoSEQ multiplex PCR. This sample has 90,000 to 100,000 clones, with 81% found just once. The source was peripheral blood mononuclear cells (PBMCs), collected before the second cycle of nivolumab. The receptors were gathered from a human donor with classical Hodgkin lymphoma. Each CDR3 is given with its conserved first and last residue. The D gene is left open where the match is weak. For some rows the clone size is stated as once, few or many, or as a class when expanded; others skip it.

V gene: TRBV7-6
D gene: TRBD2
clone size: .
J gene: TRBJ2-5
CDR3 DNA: TGTGCCAGCAGCGGAGCGGGAGTTGAGACCCAGTACTTC
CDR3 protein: CASSGAGVETQYF

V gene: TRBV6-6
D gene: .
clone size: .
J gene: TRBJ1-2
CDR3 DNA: TGTGCCAGCACCCAGGCGTATGGCTACACCTTC
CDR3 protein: CASTQAYGYTF

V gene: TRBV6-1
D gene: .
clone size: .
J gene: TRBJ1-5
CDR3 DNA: TGTGCCAGCAGTGAACGTGGGGGGATCAATCAGCCCCAGCATTTT
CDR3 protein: CASSERGGINQPQHF

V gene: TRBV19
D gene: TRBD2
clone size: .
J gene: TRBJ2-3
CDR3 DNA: TGTGCCAGTAGTTTGGGACTATCCACAGATACGCAGTATTTT
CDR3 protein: CASSLGLSTDTQYF

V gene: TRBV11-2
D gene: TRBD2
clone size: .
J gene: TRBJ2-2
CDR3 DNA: TGTGCCAGCAGCTTAACAGCGGGGTACACCGGGGAGCTGTTTTTT
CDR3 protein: CASSLTAGYTGELFF

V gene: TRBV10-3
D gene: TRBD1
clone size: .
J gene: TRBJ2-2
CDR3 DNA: TGTGCCATCACCGCCGGGACAGGGAACACCGGGGAGCTGTTTTTT
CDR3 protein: CAITAGTGNTGELFF

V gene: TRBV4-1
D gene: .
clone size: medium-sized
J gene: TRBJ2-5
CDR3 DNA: TGCGCCAGCAGCCAAGATTCGAGTCCTCGTGAAGAGACCCAGTACTTC
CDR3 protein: CASSQDSSPREETQYF

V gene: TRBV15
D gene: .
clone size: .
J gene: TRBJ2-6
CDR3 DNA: TGTGCCACCAGCAACCGCGGGTACGGGGCCAACGTCCTGACTTTC
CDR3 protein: CATSNRGYGANVLTF

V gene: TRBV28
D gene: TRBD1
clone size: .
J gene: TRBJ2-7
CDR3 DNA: TGTGCCAGCAGTCTGTCCGGGACAGGGGGCGAGTACGAGCAGTACTTC
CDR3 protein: CASSLSGTGGEYEQYF

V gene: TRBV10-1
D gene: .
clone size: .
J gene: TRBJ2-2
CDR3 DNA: TGCGCCAGCAAGAGGACAGTTAACACCGGGGAGCTGTTTTTT
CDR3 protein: CASKRTVNTGELFF

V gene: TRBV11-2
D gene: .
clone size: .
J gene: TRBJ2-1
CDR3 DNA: TGTGCCAGCAGCTTAGGTTGGTACAATGAGCAGTTCTTC
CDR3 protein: CASSLGWYNEQFF

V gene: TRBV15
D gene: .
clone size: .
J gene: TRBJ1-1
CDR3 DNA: TGTGCCACCAGCAGAGCGGTCGGATATGAAGCTTTCTTT
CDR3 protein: CATSRAVGYEAFF

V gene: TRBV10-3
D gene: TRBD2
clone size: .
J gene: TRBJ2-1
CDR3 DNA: TGTGCCATCAGTGAACTAGCGGGGAATGAGCAGTTCTTC
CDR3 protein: CAISELAGNEQFF

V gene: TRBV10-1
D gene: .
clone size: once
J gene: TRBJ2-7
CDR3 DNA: TGCGCCAGCAGCCCCATGCCCTCCTACGAGCAGTACTTC
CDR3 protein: CASSPMPSYEQYF